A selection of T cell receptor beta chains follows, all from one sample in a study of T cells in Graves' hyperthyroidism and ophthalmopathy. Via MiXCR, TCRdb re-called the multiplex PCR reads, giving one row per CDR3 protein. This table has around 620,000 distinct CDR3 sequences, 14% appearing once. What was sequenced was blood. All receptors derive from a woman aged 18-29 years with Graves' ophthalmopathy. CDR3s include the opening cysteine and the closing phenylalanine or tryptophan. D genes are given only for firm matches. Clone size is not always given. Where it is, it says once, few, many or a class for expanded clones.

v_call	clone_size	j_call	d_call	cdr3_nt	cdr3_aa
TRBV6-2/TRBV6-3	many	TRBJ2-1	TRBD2	TGTGCCAGCAGTTACGCGGGACTAGCGGACAAGCGACCCTACAATGAGCAGTTCTTC	CASSYAGLADKRPYNEQFF
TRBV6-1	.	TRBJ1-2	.	TGTGCCAGCAGTGAGATGGGGTTCGGGTCAGGTGATGGCTACACCTTC	CASSEMGFGSGDGYTF
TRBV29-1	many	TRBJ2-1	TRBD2	TGCAGCGTTGGGGTTCTAGCGGGAGGTAGGAATGAGCAGTTCTTC	CSVGVLAGGRNEQFF
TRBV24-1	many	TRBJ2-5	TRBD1	TGTGCCACCAGTGATCCAAAGGGACAGGGATTTGGGACCCAGTACTTC	CATSDPKGQGFGTQYF
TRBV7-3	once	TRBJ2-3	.	TGTGCCAGCAGCCTCCTTCCGGCCTCAGATACGCAGTATTTT	CASSLLPASDTQYF
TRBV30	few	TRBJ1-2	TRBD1	TGTGCCTGGAGTGTAGGGTGGACAGGTCATGGCTACACCTTC	CAWSVGWTGHGYTF
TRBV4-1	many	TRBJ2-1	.	TGCGCCAGCAGCCAAGGTTGGCTCCCCGACAATGAGCAGTTCTTC	CASSQGWLPDNEQFF
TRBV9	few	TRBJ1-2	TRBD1	TGTGCCAGCAGCGTAGCCGCCGAGGCAGGGGGCTATGGCTACACCTTC	CASSVAAEAGGYGYTF
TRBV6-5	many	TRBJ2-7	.	TGTGCCAGCAGTTACTCGAAGCTGCTTCTCTCCTACGAGCAGTACTTC	CASSYSKLLLSYEQYF
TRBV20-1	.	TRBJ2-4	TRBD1	TGCAGTGCTCCCCGGGACAGTGGGGCCAAAAACATTCAGTACTTC	CSAPRDSGAKNIQYF
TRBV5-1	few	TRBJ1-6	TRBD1	TGCGCCAGCTGGGACAGGGGGCGCGGGTCACCCCTCCACTTT	CASWDRGRGSPLHF
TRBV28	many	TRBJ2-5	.	TGTGCCAGCAGCCCTCGCGGGTGGCAAGAGACCCAGTACTTC	CASSPRGWQETQYF
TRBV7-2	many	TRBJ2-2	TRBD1	TGTGCCAGCAGTAGACAGGGGGCGAACACCGGGGAGCTGTTTTTT	CASSRQGANTGELFF
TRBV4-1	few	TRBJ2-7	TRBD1	TGCGCCAGCAGCCAAGAGACAGGGGGCGTTTACGAGCAGTACTTC	CASSQETGGVYEQYF